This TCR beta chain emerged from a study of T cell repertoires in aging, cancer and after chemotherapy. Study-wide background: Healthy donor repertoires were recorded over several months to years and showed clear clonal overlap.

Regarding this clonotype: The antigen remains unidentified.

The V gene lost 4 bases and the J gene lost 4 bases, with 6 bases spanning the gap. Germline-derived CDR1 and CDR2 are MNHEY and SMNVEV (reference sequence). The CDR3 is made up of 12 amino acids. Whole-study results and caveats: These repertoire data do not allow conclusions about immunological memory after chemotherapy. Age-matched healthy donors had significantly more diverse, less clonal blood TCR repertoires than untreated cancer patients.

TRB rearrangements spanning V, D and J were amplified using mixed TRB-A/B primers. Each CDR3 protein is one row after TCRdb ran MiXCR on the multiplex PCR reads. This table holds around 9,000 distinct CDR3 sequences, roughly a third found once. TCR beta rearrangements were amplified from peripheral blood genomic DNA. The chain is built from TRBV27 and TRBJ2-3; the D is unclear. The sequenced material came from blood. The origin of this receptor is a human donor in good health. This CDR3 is CASSSVADTQYF. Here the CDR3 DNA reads TGTGCCAGCAGTTCCGTGGCAGATACGCAGTATTTT.